This T cell receptor beta chain was sequenced in a study of blood T cell repertoires in COVID-19. Study at large: The United States, Italy and Spain provided the acute and convalescent COVID-19 samples. From T cells, B-cell-depleted T cells, or PBMCs came the material, which was cDNA or gDNA.

Source study methods: It was from reference gene primer amplification that nucleated cell counts were estimated. Here immunoSEQ multiplex PCR was the method, and the copy in TCRdb shows in-frame clones only, minus some. The V and J calls and clone size are taken from that table; D and trimming were inferred from the DNA. This table has roughly 150,000 clones, around 83% appearing once. This sequence originates from a woman aged 50 to 65 in a cohort sampled during active or convalescent COVID-19. The sequenced sample consisted of peripheral blood.

The CDR3 nucleotides are TGCGCCAGCAGCCAAGACGTTGGACAGGAAGACCACACTGAAGCTTTCTTT. This codes for CASSQDVGQEDHTEAFF. This sequence joins TRBV4-3 and TRBJ1-1, with 7 bases identical to TRBD1. V was pared by 0 bases and J by 3 bases, with 10 bases of the junction left unmatched. This CDR3 has 17 residues. Germline assignment: CDR1 LGHNA and CDR2 YSLEER.